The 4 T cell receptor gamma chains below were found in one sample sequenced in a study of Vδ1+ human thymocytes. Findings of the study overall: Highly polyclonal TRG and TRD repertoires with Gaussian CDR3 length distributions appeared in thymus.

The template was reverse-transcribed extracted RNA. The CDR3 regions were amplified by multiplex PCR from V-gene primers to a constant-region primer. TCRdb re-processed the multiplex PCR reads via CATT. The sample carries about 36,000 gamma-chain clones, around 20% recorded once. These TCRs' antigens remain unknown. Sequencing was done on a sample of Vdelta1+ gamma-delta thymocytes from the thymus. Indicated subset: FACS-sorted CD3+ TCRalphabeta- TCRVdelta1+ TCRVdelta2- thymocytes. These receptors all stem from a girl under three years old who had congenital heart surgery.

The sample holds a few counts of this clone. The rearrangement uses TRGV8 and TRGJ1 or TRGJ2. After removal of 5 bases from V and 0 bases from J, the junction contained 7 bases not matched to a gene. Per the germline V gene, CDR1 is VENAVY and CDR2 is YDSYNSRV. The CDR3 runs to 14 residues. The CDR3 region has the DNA TGTGCCACCTGGGTAACAACGAATTATTATAAGAAACTCTTT. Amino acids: CATWVTTNYYKKLF.

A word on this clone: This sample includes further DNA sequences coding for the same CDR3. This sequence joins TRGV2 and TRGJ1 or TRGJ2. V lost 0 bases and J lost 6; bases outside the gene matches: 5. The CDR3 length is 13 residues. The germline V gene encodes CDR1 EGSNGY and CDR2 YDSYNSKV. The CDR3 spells CATWDGPIYKKLF. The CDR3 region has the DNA TGTGCCACCTGGGACGGGCCAATTTATAAGAAACTCTTT.

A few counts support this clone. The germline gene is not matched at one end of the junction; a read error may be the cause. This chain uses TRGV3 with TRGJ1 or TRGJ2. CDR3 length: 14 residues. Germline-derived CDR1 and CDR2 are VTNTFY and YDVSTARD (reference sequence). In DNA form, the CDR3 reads TGCGCCACCTGGGACGGGTCGAATTATTATAAGAAACTCTTT. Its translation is CATWDGSNYYKKLF.

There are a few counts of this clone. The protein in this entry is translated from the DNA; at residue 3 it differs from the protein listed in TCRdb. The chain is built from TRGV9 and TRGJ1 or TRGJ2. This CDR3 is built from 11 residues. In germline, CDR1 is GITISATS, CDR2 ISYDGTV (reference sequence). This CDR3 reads CASWEPDKKLF. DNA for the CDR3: TGTGCCTCGTGGGAGCCGGATAAGAAACTCTTT.